This passage covers 16 T cell receptor beta chains from one sample sequenced in a study of blood T cell repertoires in COVID-19. Data came from immunoSEQ multiplex PCR; TCRdb stores just in-frame clones and leaves some out. The sample has 200,000 to 250,000 clones; around 87% are singletons. The sample was peripheral blood. Receptors were obtained from a man aged 55 to 70 who had recovered from COVID-19.

The V and J genes are TRBV10-1 and TRBJ1-1, with 7 bases matching TRBD1. CDR1 and CDR2 (germline): WNHNN, SYGVQD (reference sequence). V was clipped by 6 bases and J by 4 bases; unmatched bases: 5. The CDR3 is 13 amino acids. The CDR3 nucleotides read TGCGCCAGCAGAGCAGGGGGGACCACTGAAGCTTTCTTT. Amino acid sequence: CASRAGGTTEAFF.

The chain has TRBV10-2 and TRBJ2-1; D might be TRBD1 (5 bases). Germline V lookup: CDR1 WSHSY, CDR2 SAAADI. The CDR3 is made up of 15 amino acids. V was trimmed by 6 bases and J by 1 base, leaving 13 bases between them. CDR3 coding DNA: TGCGCCAGCAGGGACACTCATGGGTCCTACAATGAGCAGTTCTTC. Translating it yields CASRDTHGSYNEQFF.

This rearrangement joins TRBV27 to TRBJ1-1, with D possibly matching TRBD1 (5 bases). CDR1 and CDR2 from the germline V gene are MNHEY and SMNVEV (reference sequence). The CDR3 loop spans 16 amino acids. V was trimmed by 2 bases and J by 4 bases, leaving 17 bases between them. The CDR3 DNA is TGTGCCAGCAGTTTAGGAATGGGGGGTGTATGCACTGAAGCTTTCTTT. It translates to CASSLGMGGVCTEAFF.

This chain uses TRBV19 with TRBJ1-5, with 9 bases matching TRBD1. This CDR3 comprises 14 residues. The V gene end was trimmed by 8 bases and the J gene end by 5 bases; junction bases not matched to a gene: 7. Germline V gene sequence: CDR1 LNHDA, CDR2 SQIVND (reference sequence). The CDR3 sequence: CASHRGREDQPQHF. CDR3 DNA: TGTGCCAGTCACAGGGGGCGCGAGGATCAGCCCCAGCATTTT.

The genes are TRBV25-1 and TRBJ1-2; 8 positions agree with TRBD1. V trimming: 4 bases; J trimming: 0 bases; junction bases outside the gene matches: 7. This CDR3 has 16 residues. The germline V gene encodes CDR1 MGHDK and CDR2 SYGVNS. The CDR3 DNA sequence: TGTGCCAGCAGTGGACAGGGGCCCCGGACTAACTATGGCTACACCTTC. It specifies CASSGQGPRTNYGYTF.

The V and J genes are TRBV28 and TRBJ2-3; 12 nucleotides agree with TRBD2. V lost 6 bases, J lost 14 bases, and 15 bases stayed unmatched. Germline V gene lookup returns CDR1 MDHEN and CDR2 SYDVKM. The CDR3 runs 15 residues. CDR3 sequence reads: CASRSPGLAGGGGYF. The CDR3 region has the DNA TGTGCCAGCAGATCACCGGGACTAGCGGGTGGAGGTGGGTATTTT.

J is TRBJ2-1 and V is TRBV6-5; 7 bases line up with TRBD1. V shed 6 bases and J 4 bases; nucleotides not matched to a gene: 9. The CDR3 has 15 residues. Per the germline V gene, CDR1 is MNHEY and CDR2 is SVGAGI. CDR3 sequence (DNA): TGTGCCAGCAGCGTAGTCCAGACAGGGTACAATGAGCAGTTCTTC. This codes for CASSVVQTGYNEQFF.

This chain connects TRBV9 to TRBJ2-7; maybe TRBD1 (6 bases). Germline CDR1 is SGDLS and CDR2 is YYNGEE. Trimming left V 5 bases short and J 3 bases short, with 9 bases between. There are 12 residues in the CDR3. CDR3 in amino acids: CASSPRGYEQYF. The CDR3 nucleotides read TGTGCCAGCAGTCCCAGGGGCTACGAGCAGTACTTC.

The chain is built from TRBV12-3 or TRBV12-4 and TRBJ1-2; TRBD1 is a possible D gene (5 bases). V lost 2 bases and J 5 bases, leaving 6 bases between the germline ends. The CDR3 runs to 12 residues. In DNA, the CDR3 is TGTGCCAGCAGTTTACGGGGGTATGGCTACACCTTC. It codes for CASSLRGYGYTF.

The CDR3 DNA sequence: TGCGCCAGCAGCTTAGTAGAAGCGGGAGGGTACAATGAGCAGTTCTTC. This encodes CASSLVEAGGYNEQFF. This rearrangement joins TRBV5-1 to TRBJ2-1, with 10 bases that match TRBD2. J gave up 4 bases and V 2 bases, and 6 bases lay outside the gene matches. This CDR3 contains 16 residues. CDR1 and CDR2 from the germline V gene are SGHRS and YFSETQ.

V and J are TRBV6-4 and TRBJ2-3; no definite D call. Germline assignment: CDR1 MRHNA and CDR2 SNTAGT. Trimming left V 10 bases short and J 1 base short, with 15 bases between. The CDR3 is 14 residues long. CDR3 residues: CATSLEAGTDTQYF. In DNA, the CDR3 is TGTGCCACCTCCCTCGAGGCGGGCACAGATACGCAGTATTTT.

The chain uses TRBV19 and TRBJ2-1; 9 bases fit TRBD1. Germline V gene data show CDR1 as LNHDA and CDR2 as SQIVND (reference sequence). This CDR3 is built from 14 residues. V lost 3 bases, J lost 8 bases, and 5 bases stayed unmatched. DNA for the CDR3: TGTGCCAGTAGTATTAACAGGGGGCGGGATGAGCAGTTCTTC. It specifies CASSINRGRDEQFF. The full variable domain, completed using reference TRBV19 and TRBJ2-1, is DGGITQSPKYLFRKEGQNVTLSCEQNLNHDAMYWYRQDPGQGLRLIYYSQIVNDFQKGDIAEGYSVSREKKESFPLTVTSAQKNPTAFYLCASSINRGRDEQFFGPGTRLTVL.

V usage is TRBV29-1 and J usage is TRBJ2-7; TRBD1 is a possible D gene (5 bases). V lost 5 bases and J 4 bases, leaving 12 bases between the germline ends. CDR1 and CDR2 (germline): SQVTM, ANQGSEA. This CDR3 comprises 12 residues. The CDR3, as DNA: TGCAGCGTTAAGGACACGATTTACGAGCAGTACTTC. Protein sequence: CSVKDTIYEQYF.

The V and J genes are TRBV11-2 and TRBJ1-2, with 9 bases fitting TRBD1. Germline trimming cut 5 bases from V and 5 bases from J; bases unmatched to any gene: 6. This CDR3 is built from 14 residues. Per germline, CDR1 SGHAT and CDR2 FQNNGV. For the CDR3, the DNA is TGTGCCAGCAGCCAACAGGGGGCCGGTTATGGCTACACCTTC. It yields the protein CASSQQGAGYGYTF.

The V gene is TRBV5-4, the J gene TRBJ2-7; 8 bases line up with TRBD2. The CDR3 consists of 16 residues. In germline, CDR1 is SGHNT, CDR2 YYREEE (reference sequence). V gave up 4 bases and J gave up 2 bases; unmatched junction bases: 11. CDR3 region: CASSDGTSGYTYEQYF. CDR3 coding DNA: TGTGCCAGCAGCGACGGTACTAGCGGATATACCTACGAGCAGTACTTC.

The chain carries TRBV6-5 and TRBJ1-5; D unresolved. The CDR3 has 14 amino acids. The germline V and J ends were trimmed by 4 bases and 2 bases, with 9 bases remaining between them. Germline CDR1 MNHEY, CDR2 SVGAGI. CDR3 loop: CASSSLSGNQPQHF. As DNA, the CDR3 is TGTGCCAGCAGTTCTCTTAGCGGCAATCAGCCCCAGCATTTT.